The T cell receptor beta chain under discussion was sequenced for a study of shared clonotypes between healthy human individuals. Study-level information: The plates for each donor numbered three CD4 naive, three CD4 memory, two CD8 naive and one CD8 memory.

Only in-frame clones appear in the TCRdb table, and some are missing; sequencing was by immunoSEQ multiplex PCR. The sample consists of under 750,000 clones, over 60% of them appearing once. Recent acute infections and vaccinations were absent in the healthy HIV-negative adult donors. Everyone who donated was a Caucasian adult who lived in Nashville, Tennessee. General study results and limits: Some clonotypes were shared by all four sorted-subset donors, while others were not shared. The non-shared ones had lower generation probabilities than the shared ones.

Note on this clone: What it binds is unknown.

This CDR3 contains 16 residues. Trimming left V 4 bases short and J 3 bases short, with 15 bases between. CDR1 LNHDA and CDR2 SQIVND come from the germline V gene (reference sequence). This TCR was recovered from a woman aged 25 to 45 in good health. The sequenced material came from memory CD4+ T cells sorted from blood. The subset is: CD45RA-negative fraction. The rearrangement links TRBV19 to TRBJ1-4; D unclear. CDR3 nucleotides: TGTGCCAGTAGTACCGTGGACTCACCAGCTAATGAAAAACTGTTTTTT. Its protein product is CASSTVDSPANEKLFF.